This T cell receptor (beta chain) was sequenced during a study of beta chain features in type 1 diabetes. This CDR3 has 14 amino acids. The ends were cut back, 6 bases at V and 3 bases at J, with 18 bases in the middle. The germline gives CDR1 SQVTM, CDR2 ANQGSEA. This clone appeared a few times. Its target is unknown. Study-wide findings and caveats: When VDJ junctions were examined, type 1 diabetes patients showed fewer insertions and more deletions.

A sort by CD45RO/CCR7/CD25/CD127/CD95/CD27 yielded CD4+ naive, central memory, regulatory and stem cell-like memory cells. Reverse transcribing all isolated RNA meant expressed TCRB transcripts were sequenced. Repertoires were generated with immunoSEQ multiplex PCR, while TCRdb's copy carries only in-frame clones and drops some. The sample holds 200,000 to 250,000 clones; about a tenth are singletons and the top ten take 1% to 1.5%. This clonotype was obtained from a man between 18 and 29 years old in good health. Sequences were obtained from central memory CD4+ T cells from blood. The chain links TRBV29-1 to TRBJ2-7; possibly TRBD1 for D (7 bases). This CDR3 reads CSVLRDSTHYEQYF. The CDR3 nucleotides are TGCAGCGTCTTGCGGGACAGCACTCACTACGAGCAGTACTTC.